The rows below give T cell receptor beta chains drawn from one sample of a study of T cells in Graves' hyperthyroidism and ophthalmopathy. TCRdb used MiXCR to reprocess the multiplex PCR reads, holding one entry per CDR3 protein. The sample consists of 500,000 to 800,000 distinct CDR3 sequences, less than 45% of them appearing once. Sequenced sample: peripheral blood or thyroid tissue (not recorded which). The receptors were gathered from an adult man with Graves' disease, either hyperthyroidism or ophthalmopathy (not recorded which). CDR3s include the opening cysteine and the closing phenylalanine or tryptophan. D genes are given only for firm matches. Clone size is not always given. Where it is, it says once, few, many or a class for expanded clones.

>TRBJ2-5|TRBV5-8|TRBD2|15|-
TGTGCCAGCAGCTTGGCCCAGGGAGGGAGGGGGACCCAGTACTTC
CASSLAQGGRGTQYF
>TRBJ1-4|TRBV7-2|-|16|-
TGTGCCAGCAGCTCTCTGGGAGAGATCGGCGGTGAAAAACTGTTTTTT
CASSSLGEIGGEKLFF
>TRBJ1-3|TRBV7-2|-|16|few
TGTGCCAGCAGCTTGTTTGGGGGAAACTCTGGAAACACCATATATTTT
CASSLFGGNSGNTIYF
>TRBJ1-6|TRBV25-1|-|11|-
TGTGCCAGGGAGGCGAATTCACCCCTCCACTTT
CAREANSPLHF
>TRBJ2-7|TRBV6-4|-|15|-
TGTGCCAGCAGTTACTTTGAGGGTTCCTCCTACGAGCAGTACTTC
CASSYFEGSSYEQYF
>TRBJ2-5|TRBV14|TRBD2|15|-
TGTGCCAGCAGTAAACCGGGACTAGGTCAGGAGACCCAGTACTTC
CASSKPGLGQETQYF
>TRBJ1-1|TRBV10-3|-|12|many
TGTGCCATCAGGGAAAAGAACACTGAAGCTTTCTTT
CAIREKNTEAFF
>TRBJ2-7|TRBV4-2|TRBD2|15|few
TGTGCCAGCAGCCAAGCGGGACTAGCGGCCTACGAGCAGTACTTC
CASSQAGLAAYEQYF
>TRBJ1-2|TRBV5-1|-|13|-
TGCGCCAGCAGCTTGGAGCTCCTGGATGGCTACACCTTC
CASSLELLDGYTF
>TRBJ2-7|TRBV6-5|-|13|-
TGTACCAGCAGTTACCACCAGGACTCCGAGCAGTACTTC
CTSSYHQDSEQYF
>TRBJ1-3|TRBV2|-|15|-
TGTGCCAGCAGTGAACAGGGTTACAATGGCTACACCATATATTTT
CASSEQGYNGYTIYF
>TRBJ1-5|TRBV2|TRBD1|14|-
TGTGCCAGCAGTTACGCCAGGGGGCTTCAGCCCCAGCATTTT
CASSYARGLQPQHF
>TRBJ2-7|TRBV19|TRBD1|16|few
TGTGCCAGTAGTATAGGCAGGGACAGGGCTGACCACGAGCAGTACTTC
CASSIGRDRADHEQYF
>TRBJ1-1|TRBV7-2|TRBD1|14|-
TGTGCCAGCAGCCTCGGACAGGAAGGCACTGAAGCTTTCTTT
CASSLGQEGTEAFF
>TRBJ2-2|TRBV7-3|TRBD2|16|few
TGTGCCAGCAGCCTATCTAGCGGGAGGGGCACCGGGGAGCTGTTTTTT
CASSLSSGRGTGELFF
>TRBJ2-7|TRBV25-1|-|10|-
TGTGCCGCGAGCTCCTACGAGCAGTACTTC
CAASSYEQYF
>TRBJ1-6|TRBV7-8|-|16|-
TGTGCCAGCAGCTCCTGGGACACTTCCTATAATTCACCCCTCCACTTT
CASSSWDTSYNSPLHF
>TRBJ2-1|TRBV7-9|-|12|-
TGTGCCAGCAGCTTACGGGGCAATGAGCAGTTCTTC
CASSLRGNEQFF
>TRBJ1-2|TRBV7-9|-|15|few
TGTGCCAGCAGCTTAGGGACAGAATTTAACTATGGCTACACCTTC
CASSLGTEFNYGYTF
>TRBJ2-2|TRBV10-3|TRBD1|15|-
TGTGCCATCAAGACCGACAGGGATCAGGACGGGGAGCTGTTTTTT
CAIKTDRDQDGELFF
>TRBJ1-4|TRBV7-2|-|17|-
TGTGCCAGCAGCTACCCAAGCACAGGGACCGGCCGTGAAAAACTGTTTTTT
CASSYPSTGTGREKLFF
>TRBJ2-7|TRBV29-1|TRBD2|12|-
TGCAGCGAACTAGCGGGAGGACACGAGCAGTACTTC
CSELAGGHEQYF
>TRBJ2-3|TRBV7-9|-|14|-
TGTGCCAGCAGCTCTCAGGCAAGCACAGATACGCAGTATTTT
CASSSQASTDTQYF
>TRBJ2-7|TRBV12-3/TRBV12-4|-|13|many
TGTGCCAGCAGTTTTCCCGAGGGGCACGAGCAGTACTTC
CASSFPEGHEQYF
>TRBJ1-2|TRBV7-9|-|12|-
TGTGCCAGCAGCTTAGAAAGGGGGAGCTACACCTTC
CASSLERGSYTF
>TRBJ2-2|TRBV5-1|TRBD2|14|-
TGCGCCAGCAGCTTGCTAGCGGGAACCGGGGAGCTGTTTTTT
CASSLLAGTGELFF